The next 22 T cell receptor beta chains were all read from a single sample in a study of a mutant IDH1 vaccine in newly diagnosed glioma (dated by TCRdb to the early 2020s). Antigens of these TCRs are unknown. The sample's time point, from its label and the paper: week 11, during vaccination. Every vaccine dose consisted of 300 ug of a 20-mer mutant IDH1 peptide in Montanide, administered subcutaneously together with topical imiquimod. The library relied on the immunoSEQ multiplex PCR assay. What TCRdb holds here is the immuneACCESS table cut down to in-frame rearrangements. Part of the clones is not present; checked against another copy, under half of the missing clones reflect an unresolved V gene, and the others are unexplained. The table for this sample lists about 21,000 clones; nearly 90% of them were counted only once. 5% to 7% of the sample is taken by the ten largest. Sequencing used PBMCs, obtained from a glioma patient whose treatment included an IDH1 peptide vaccine. The receptors originated from a woman between 40 and 50 years old with glioma.

This chain connects TRBV6-1 to TRBJ2-7, with D maybe TRBD2 (7 bases). This CDR3 has 14 residues. Germline V gives CDR1 MNHNS, CDR2 SASEGT. V was shortened by 8 bases and J by 4 bases, with 18 bases between the two germline ends. The CDR3 DNA is TGTGCCAGCCTACGGGGGGCAGAGGGATACGAGCAGTACTTC. Translating gives CASLRGAEGYEQYF.

The J gene is TRBJ1-2, the V gene TRBV2; D might be TRBD1 (5 bases). Trimming took 8 bases from V and 4 from J, leaving 5 bases between them. The CDR3 spans 10 residues. Per the germline V gene, CDR1 is SNHLY and CDR2 is FYNNEI. Written as DNA, the CDR3 is TGTGCCAGCGGGGGCTATGGCTACACCTTC. Translation gives CASGGYGYTF. Supplemented by reference TRBV2 and TRBJ1-2, the full variable domain reads EPEVTQTPSHQVTQMGQEVILRCVPISNHLYFYWYRQILGQKVEFLVSFYNNEISEKSEIFDDQFSVERPDGSNFTLKIRSTKLEDSAMYFCASGGYGYTFGSGTRLTVV.

This clone was picked up one time. The J gene is TRBJ2-5, the V gene TRBV20-1, with D hard to call. Germline V gene sequence: CDR1 DFQATT, CDR2 SNEGSKA (reference sequence). The CDR3 has 11 amino acids. The V end lost 0 bases, the J end lost 6 bases, and 5 bases lay between the germline ends. The CDR3: CSARDLQTQYF. As DNA, the CDR3 is TGCAGTGCTAGAGATCTCCAGACCCAGTACTTC.

The J gene is TRBJ2-1, the V gene TRBV29-1; D is possibly TRBD1 (6 bases). The germline gives CDR1 SQVTM, CDR2 ANQGSEA. The ends were cut back, 7 bases at V and 5 bases at J, with 15 bases in the middle. This CDR3 is 13 amino acids long. CDR3 amino acids: CSAQGRVDNEQFF. CDR3 coding DNA: TGCAGCGCCCAGGGGCGCGTAGACAATGAGCAGTTCTTC.

The rearrangement uses TRBV4-1 and TRBJ1-4, with no clear D. The CDR3 extends over 15 amino acids. Germline values: CDR1 MGHRA, CDR2 YSYEKL. The ends were cut back, 1 base at V and 3 bases at J, with 9 bases in the middle. The CDR3 here is CASSQVVGPNEKLFF. CDR3 DNA sequence: TGCGCCAGCAGCCAAGTAGTTGGACCTAATGAAAAACTGTTTTTT.

V is TRBV4-1 and J is TRBJ1-2, with D possibly matching TRBD1 (5 bases). This CDR3 has 13 amino acids. Trimming removed 1 base from V and 7 bases from J, with 10 bases in between. The V gene's germline CDR1 is MGHRA and CDR2 YSYEKL. CDR3 DNA: TGCGCCAGCAGCCAAGTCAGGGCCCCTGGCTACACCTTC. Amino acids: CASSQVRAPGYTF.

The rearrangement joins TRBV5-1 to TRBJ2-7; no reliable D call. V dropped 0 bases and J dropped 0 bases, with 7 bases sitting between them. The CDR3 consists of 14 residues. CDR1 is SGHRS and CDR2 is YFSETQ in the germline V gene. This CDR3 reads CASSLEAVSYEQYF. The CDR3 DNA reads TGCGCCAGCAGCTTGGAGGCAGTCTCCTACGAGCAGTACTTC.

The gene calls are TRBV2 and TRBJ1-1; D call uncertain. Germline V gene data show CDR1 as SNHLY and CDR2 as FYNNEI. V was cut by 3 bases and J by 0 bases, with 5 bases left in between. This CDR3 has 13 residues. CDR3 nucleotides: TGTGCCAGCAGTGATAGCCTGAACACTGAAGCTTTCTTT. Translation: CASSDSLNTEAFF. The entire variable domain, with the rest obtained from reference TRBV2 and TRBJ1-1, is as follows: EPEVTQTPSHQVTQMGQEVILRCVPISNHLYFYWYRQILGQKVEFLVSFYNNEISEKSEIFDDQFSVERPDGSNFTLKIRSTKLEDSAMYFCASSDSLNTEAFFGQGTRLTVV.

This chain uses TRBV2 with TRBJ2-7; TRBD2 agrees at 7 bases. Looked up from germline, CDR1 is SNHLY and CDR2 is FYNNEI. V was pared by 6 bases and J by 2 bases, with 4 bases of the junction left unmatched. This CDR3 contains 13 residues. CDR3 nucleotide sequence: TGTGCCAGCAGGTCCCGGGGGGCCTACGAGCAGTACTTC. This translates into CASRSRGAYEQYF.

The chain combines TRBV6-1 with TRBJ1-4; 10 bases align to TRBD1. The CDR3 sequence is 16 residues long. Trimming took 3 bases from V and 6 from J; bases not matched to a gene: 7. The germline V gene has CDR1 MNHNS and CDR2 SASEGT. This CDR3 reads CASSDDRGRLDEKLFF. The CDR3 bases are TGTGCCAGCAGTGACGACAGGGGGCGATTGGATGAAAAACTGTTTTTT.

This chain uses TRBV4-1 with TRBJ1-1, with D possibly being TRBD1 (6 bases). The length of the CDR3 is 15 residues. Trimming shortened V by 0 bases and J by 8 bases, and 16 bases separated the two germline ends. Germline CDR1 is MGHRA and CDR2 is YSYEKL. CDR3 protein: CASSQDGYSGDEAFF. As DNA, the CDR3 is TGCGCCAGCAGCCAAGATGGGTATTCAGGGGACGAAGCTTTCTTT.

The chain uses TRBV7-2 and TRBJ2-3, with D perhaps being TRBD1 or TRBD2 (5 bases each). This CDR3 region has 19 residues. The ends were cut back, 5 bases at V and 5 bases at J, with 29 bases in the middle. Germline-derived CDR1 and CDR2 are SGHTA and FQGNSA. The DNA of the CDR3 is TGTGCCAGCAGCAGTCGTGTTTTTATCGCAGCCGAGGGGCGAGATACGCAGTATTTT. Its translation: CASSSRVFIAAEGRDTQYF.

The CDR3 region is CASSRSRRLEQYF. CDR3 coding DNA: TGCGCCAGCAGCCGAAGTAGGCGTCTCGAGCAGTACTTC. The V and J genes are TRBV4-3 and TRBJ2-7; D gene ambiguous. The CDR3 runs to 13 residues. With 4 bases removed from V and 6 bases from J, the gap between germline ends came to 13 bases. Per the germline V gene, CDR1 is LGHNA and CDR2 is YSLEER.

This clone was seen a handful of times. The genes are TRBV29-1 and TRBJ1-1; weak D call: TRBD1 (6 bases). V dropped 7 bases and J dropped 0 bases, with 18 bases sitting between them. The CDR3 has 15 amino acids. Germline CDR1 and CDR2: SQVTM and ANQGSEA. The CDR3 coding sequence is TGCAGCGCCCGGACCACAGGGATAATGAACACTGAAGCTTTCTTT. Protein product: CSARTTGIMNTEAFF.

V is TRBV7-9 and J is TRBJ2-3, with 13 bases fitting TRBD2. V lost 1 base, J lost 0 bases, and 1 base stayed unmatched. This CDR3 has 17 residues. The germline V gene has CDR1 SEHNR and CDR2 FQNEAQ (reference sequence). The CDR3 DNA is TGTGCCAGCAGCTTAGGGGGACTAGCGGGAAGCACAGATACGCAGTATTTT. Protein product: CASSLGGLAGSTDTQYF.

The rearrangement uses TRBV7-9 and TRBJ1-1; the match to TRBD1 covers 7 bases. V gave up 3 bases and J gave up 1 base; unmatched junction bases: 5. CDR1 is SEHNR, CDR2 FQNEAQ, per germline (reference sequence). This CDR3 is built from 15 residues. CDR3 in amino acids: CASSFPGTENTEAFF. Here the CDR3 DNA reads TGTGCCAGCAGCTTCCCCGGGACAGAGAACACTGAAGCTTTCTTT.

The rearrangement links TRBV6-1 to TRBJ1-1; D uncertain. Germline lookup yields CDR1 MNHNS and CDR2 SASEGT. V was trimmed by 4 bases and J by 1 base, leaving 4 bases between them. The CDR3 consists of 12 residues. The CDR3 nucleotides read TGTGCCAGCAGTGTGGAGAACACTGAAGCTTTCTTT. It encodes CASSVENTEAFF.

CDR3 residues: CASSPRVGALGDGYTF. The CDR3 nucleotides are TGTGCCAGTAGCCCGAGAGTGGGGGCCCTAGGTGATGGCTACACCTTC. V is TRBV19 and J is TRBJ1-2, with a possible D match to TRBD1 (6 bases). Germline V gene sequence: CDR1 LNHDA, CDR2 SQIVND (reference sequence). CDR3 length equals 16 residues. Trimming removed 6 bases from V and 6 bases from J, with 23 bases in between.

This clone appeared a single time. J is TRBJ1-5 and V is TRBV5-1; maybe TRBD1 (6 bases). V was pared by 1 base and J by 3 bases, with 17 bases between. The CDR3 loop spans 17 amino acids. Looked up from germline, CDR1 is SGHRS and CDR2 is YFSETQ. The CDR3 is CASSLTHREDYNQPQHF. In DNA, the CDR3 is TGCGCCAGCAGCTTGACCCACAGGGAAGATTACAATCAGCCCCAGCATTTT.

The chain couples TRBV23-1 to TRBJ1-2; D is unresolved. TRBV23-1 is filed as an ORF, its function uncertain. This CDR3 is built from 21 residues. The V and J ends lost 2 bases and 0 bases respectively, with 28 bases between them. CDR3 sequence (DNA): TGCGCCAGCAGTCAACCTCAAATCATTTTAAGAGTTGGCGTCTCTAACTATGGCTACACCTTC. This gives the protein CASSQPQIILRVGVSNYGYTF.

The V and J genes are TRBV13 and TRBJ1-1; 7 bases line up with TRBD1. V was clipped by 1 base and J by 10 bases; unmatched bases: 9. This CDR3 is built from 14 residues. Germline assignment: CDR1 PRHDT and CDR2 FYEKMQ (reference sequence). This CDR3 is CASSLEGEDRVAFF. CDR3 nucleotides: TGTGCCAGCAGCTTAGAGGGGGAAGACAGGGTAGCTTTCTTT. The full variable domain, in which reference TRBV13 and TRBJ1-1 provide the parts outside the CDR3, is AAGVIQSPRHLIKEKRETATLKCYPIPRHDTVYWYQQGPGQDPQFLISFYEKMQSDKGSIPDRFSAQQFSDYHSELNMSSLELGDSALYFCASSLEGEDRVAFFGQGTRLTVV.

This clone showed up just once. The chain is built from TRBV6-6 and TRBJ1-1; D ambiguous. There are 12 residues in the CDR3. V lost 8 bases, J lost 0 bases, and 7 bases lay in between. From germline, CDR1 is MNHNY and CDR2 SVGAGI (reference sequence). The CDR3 coding sequence is TGTGCCAGCGGCCGTATGAACACTGAAGCTTTCTTT. Its protein is CASGRMNTEAFF.